The clone carrying this T cell receptor (beta chain) was found many times. Its antigen is as yet unknown. This sample was included in a study of blood T cells in healthy people across ages. Findings and caveats of the study: Strong correlation existed between TCR beta diversity and naive T cell percentage. TCR beta diversity, measured per million T cells, fell in a roughly linear way with age.

Healthy individuals of Caucasian origin from Russia, aged roughly 6 to 100, served as donors. At least 6 micrograms of total RNA were extracted per sample. A second roughly 7 to 11 cycle PCR used barcoded and J-beta primers. TCRdb redid the calling of the 5' RACE reads with MiXCR, one entry per CDR3 protein. Seen here are under 950,000 distinct CDR3 sequences, about 24% observed once, and the top ten hold around 22%. CDR1 and CDR2 from the germline V gene are SGHVS and FQNEAQ. V lost 5 bases to trimming and J lost 9 bases; unmatched junction nucleotides: 9. This CDR3 has 14 residues. The sample taken for sequencing was blood. The V call is TRBV7-8, the J call TRBJ2-1, with TRBD1 matching 8 bases. This clonotype originated in a man between 65 and 85 years old in good health. The DNA of the CDR3 is TGTGCCAGCAGCCAAGAGACAGGGGCGGGTGAGCAGTTCTTC. Its translation is CASSQETGAGEQFF.